This is a list of T cell receptor beta chains from one sample in a study of blood T cell repertoires in COVID-19. Sequencing used immunoSEQ multiplex PCR; TCRdb keeps in-frame clones, though not all of them. The table records fewer than 75,000 clones, more than 75% of them present only once. Sequencing was carried out using peripheral blood. All receptors derive from a woman in her sixties or seventies with acute or convalescent COVID-19. Both conserved end residues are part of each CDR3. Each record gives: V gene, clone size, J gene, CDR3 protein. Clone size, where shown, is once, few, many, or a class for clones that have expanded.

TRBV18,NA,TRBJ2-7,CASSPLGTSSHSYEQYF
TRBV10-3,NA,TRBJ2-3,CAISLILAGGDTQYF
TRBV24-1,NA,TRBJ2-1,CATSDSTGTSGYNEQFF
TRBV20-1,NA,TRBJ1-3,CSAFLGNTIYF
TRBV5-1,NA,TRBJ1-6,CASSLETGNSPLHF
TRBV19,NA,TRBJ1-1,CASTGNTEAFF
TRBV6-1,NA,TRBJ1-2,CASSDYMPTGRDGYTF
TRBV5-1,NA,TRBJ2-1,CASSLAGTGSYNEQFF
TRBV3-1/TRBV3-2,NA,TRBJ2-1,CASSQLGGNGSYNEQFF
TRBV12-3/TRBV12-4,medium-sized,TRBJ2-2,CASTNSNTGELFF
TRBV12-3/TRBV12-4,NA,TRBJ1-3,CASSFDRGNTIYF
TRBV5-4,NA,TRBJ1-1,CASSLIFGERNTEAFF
TRBV7-9,few,TRBJ2-5,CASTLSRLQETQYF
TRBV11-3,NA,TRBJ2-2,CASSRGQGNTGELFF
TRBV4-1,NA,TRBJ1-6,CASSQDDRSSYNSPLHF
TRBV29-1,NA,TRBJ2-5,CSVAQAQETQYF
TRBV30,NA,TRBJ1-1,CAWSGDTEAFF
TRBV7-9,NA,TRBJ2-4,CASSSRQNIQYF
TRBV11-2,once,TRBJ2-1,CASSLSGSSYNEQFF
TRBV7-2,NA,TRBJ1-1,CASSKREGEAFF
TRBV28,NA,TRBJ1-3,CASSPQGPASGNTIYF
TRBV5-1,NA,TRBJ1-4,CASSLTGDNEKLFF
TRBV6-5,NA,TRBJ2-3,CACNSGTVSTDTQYF
TRBV6-5,few,TRBJ1-5,CASTRGSGPQHF
TRBV6-1,NA,TRBJ2-7,CASSEDKALFYEQYF
TRBV15,NA,TRBJ1-3,CATSRRDSGNTIYF
TRBV4-1,once,TRBJ1-1,CASSSRQGGNTEAFF
TRBV9,NA,TRBJ2-2,CASSVGFPSTGELFF
TRBV10-3,once,TRBJ2-3,CAISDFQGQDTQYF
TRBV5-4,NA,TRBJ2-1,CASSLGQGPYNEQFF
TRBV18,NA,TRBJ2-5,CASSQGGETQYF
TRBV28,NA,TRBJ1-6,CASSSSGRNHSPLHF
TRBV5-6,many,TRBJ2-3,CASSTRGHTKASDTQYF
TRBV19,NA,TRBJ1-6,CASSNEGLTAARGSPLHF
TRBV7-8,few,TRBJ1-5,CASSLDPAREPQHF
TRBV5-1,NA,TRBJ1-5,CASSFEKAGDRRDRNQPQHF
TRBV4-2,NA,TRBJ2-2,CAIQGYPNTGELFF
TRBV6-7,NA,TRBJ1-2,CASSYSDRWYGYTF
TRBV5-1,few,TRBJ1-1,CASSFTGVRETEAFF
TRBV4-2,few,TRBJ2-2,CASSQDPGQGSGELFF
TRBV5-1,NA,TRBJ2-2,CASSPLPRGSTGELFF
TRBV3-1/TRBV3-2,once,TRBJ2-5,CASSQERQTQYF
TRBV5-6,NA,TRBJ1-4,CASSSTDRADEKLFF
TRBV5-1,NA,TRBJ2-3,CASSLGLDSDTQYF
TRBV10-3,NA,TRBJ1-4,CATSQGINEKLFF
TRBV9,once,TRBJ2-1,CASSAGTGRNEQFF
TRBV3-1/TRBV3-2,NA,TRBJ1-2,CASSQDWAAYGYTF
TRBV3-1/TRBV3-2,NA,TRBJ1-2,CASSQVLGQGWDYGYTF
TRBV2,NA,TRBJ1-1,CASSNPGVTEAFF
TRBV6-5,NA,TRBJ1-1,CASQTGVRTEAFF
TRBV28,NA,TRBJ2-5,CASSTGLHQETQYF
TRBV11-2,NA,TRBJ1-2,CASSLEGGGAQNYGYTF
TRBV18,NA,TRBJ2-6,CASSLDRTGANVLTF
TRBV19,NA,TRBJ1-4,CASSILGSTEKLFF
TRBV19,NA,TRBJ2-1,CASSTSGGAGNEQFF
TRBV4-2,NA,TRBJ2-1,CASSQGVAGGDYNEQFF
TRBV3-1/TRBV3-2,NA,TRBJ2-5,CASSLAQGSETQYF
TRBV27,NA,TRBJ2-1,CASSLRVGAGEQFF
TRBV29-1,NA,TRBJ2-5,CSVETSGGETQYF